The source of this TCR beta chain is a study of blood T cell repertoires in COVID-19. TCRdb keeps only in-frame clones here, not all; method: immunoSEQ multiplex PCR. The data hold more than 300,000 clones, with about 91% observed a single time. Trimming took 3 bases from V and 2 from J, leaving 7 bases between them. The CDR3 loop spans 13 amino acids. The source material was peripheral blood. This sequence joins TRBV12-3 or TRBV12-4 and TRBJ1-2; D uncertain. This receptor was obtained from a woman in her twenties or thirties with COVID-19, enrolled during active disease. Here the CDR3 DNA reads TGTGCCAGCAGTTTGAACATCAACTATGGCTACACCTTC. Amino acid sequence: CASSLNINYGYTF.